This is a list of T cell receptor beta chains from one sample in a study of blood T cell repertoires in COVID-19. Data came from immunoSEQ multiplex PCR; TCRdb stores just in-frame clones and leaves some out. This table has 9,000 to 13,000 clones, approximately 90% appearing once. Source material: peripheral blood. These receptors came from a human donor in a cohort sampled during active COVID-19. The CDR3 runs from the conserved cysteine through the conserved F or W. The D gene is left open where the match is weak. The listing skips clone size in some rows; elsewhere it reads once, few, many or a size class.

D gene	clone size	V gene	J gene	CDR3 protein	CDR3 DNA
TRBD1	-	TRBV27	TRBJ1-4	CASSPDRAEKLFF	TGTGCCAGCAGTCCGGACAGGGCTGAAAAACTGTTTTTT
TRBD2	once	TRBV6-4	TRBJ2-1	CASSDSSGGNEQFF	TGTGCCAGCAGTGACTCTAGCGGGGGGAATGAGCAGTTCTTC
-	-	TRBV11-3	TRBJ2-6	CASSGGQPSGANVLTF	TGTGCCAGCAGCGGAGGACAGCCCTCTGGGGCCAACGTCCTGACTTTC
-	-	TRBV12-1	TRBJ1-5	CASSLARTGNQPQHF	TGTGCCAGCAGCCTTGCTCGGACAGGCAATCAGCCCCAGCATTTT
-	-	TRBV9	TRBJ2-3	CASSVRGSGPDTQYF	TGTGCCAGCAGCGTAAGGGGTAGCGGCCCAGATACGCAGTATTTT
-	-	TRBV5-6	TRBJ2-7	CASSSYRAPYEQYF	TGTGCCAGCAGCTCTTACAGGGCCCCCTACGAGCAGTACTTC
-	once	TRBV27	TRBJ2-7	CASSPLTETYEQYF	TGTGCCAGCAGTCCCCTGACAGAGACCTACGAGCAGTACTTC
TRBD1	-	TRBV19	TRBJ2-2	CASSVQGANTGELFF	TGTGCCAGTAGCGTACAGGGGGCGAACACCGGGGAGCTGTTTTTT
TRBD1	few	TRBV6-5	TRBJ2-3	CASGTGADTQYF	TGTGCCAGTGGGACAGGCGCAGATACGCAGTATTTT
-	once	TRBV5-8	TRBJ2-2	CASSLLGTTGTGELFF	TGTGCCAGCAGCCTCCTTGGTACAACAGGGACCGGGGAGCTGTTTTTT
-	-	TRBV3-1/TRBV3-2	TRBJ1-4	CASSQAKGGGEKLFF	TGTGCCAGCAGCCAAGCGAAGGGAGGTGGTGAAAAACTGTTTTTT
TRBD1	-	TRBV7-9	TRBJ2-5	CASSLLTGEETQYF	TGTGCCAGCAGCCTTTTGACAGGGGAAGAGACCCAGTACTTC
TRBD1	-	TRBV28	TRBJ1-2	CASSPRRQGPNYGYTF	TGTGCCAGCAGTCCCCGGAGACAGGGCCCAAACTATGGCTACACCTTC
-	-	TRBV6-5	TRBJ1-2	CASSSPLQGPHTF	TGTGCCAGCAGTTCACCCCTTCAGGGCCCCCACACCTTC
TRBD1	few	TRBV10-3	TRBJ1-5	CAISGQAGQPQHF	TGTGCCATCTCGGGACAGGCGGGTCAGCCCCAGCATTTT
TRBD2	once	TRBV6-2/TRBV6-3	TRBJ2-3	CASSYGTSGVDTQYF	TGTGCCAGCAGTTATGGGACTAGCGGGGTTGATACGCAGTATTTT
TRBD1	few	TRBV5-3	TRBJ1-2	CARSHWVGQGGPYGYTF	TGTGCCAGAAGCCATTGGGTGGGGCAAGGGGGCCCCTATGGCTACACCTTC
-	-	TRBV2	TRBJ2-1	CASSRGLTVLYNEQFF	TGTGCCAGCAGTAGAGGGCTCACAGTCTTGTACAATGAGCAGTTCTTC
-	-	TRBV5-8	TRBJ2-3	CASSLAGRVVTDTQYF	TGTGCCAGCAGCTTGGCCGGCAGGGTCGTAACAGATACGCAGTATTTT
TRBD1	-	TRBV4-1	TRBJ1-5	CASSQEGQRNQPQHF	TGCGCCAGCAGCCAGGAGGGACAGCGCAATCAGCCCCAGCATTTT
-	-	TRBV28	TRBJ1-1	CASSPYRAGTEAFF	TGTGCCAGCAGTCCCTACAGGGCTGGGACTGAAGCTTTCTTT
-	-	TRBV27	TRBJ2-7	CASRQGYEQYF	TGTGCCAGCAGACAGGGCTACGAGCAGTACTTC
TRBD2	-	TRBV4-1	TRBJ2-5	CASTNGGGGAAETQYF	TGCGCCAGCACCAACGGGGGCGGGGGGGCTGCCGAGACCCAGTACTTC
TRBD2	-	TRBV6-1	TRBJ2-2	CASSGLSGGGNTGELFF	TGTGCCAGCAGTGGTCTTAGCGGGGGAGGTAACACCGGGGAGCTGTTTTTT
-	-	TRBV6-6	TRBJ1-5	CASSRTLSDNQPQHF	TGTGCCAGCAGCCGTACATTAAGCGACAATCAGCCCCAGCATTTT
-	-	TRBV18	TRBJ2-1	CASSPTGGRNNEQFF	TGTGCCAGCTCCCCAACGGGGGGCAGAAACAATGAGCAGTTCTTC